This TCR beta chain was recovered during a study of blood T cell repertoires in COVID-19. Study-level information: The United States, Italy and Spain provided the acute and convalescent COVID-19 samples. T cells, B-cell-depleted T cells, or PBMCs supplied cDNA or gDNA.

CDR1 is SGHNT, CDR2 YYREEE, per germline (reference sequence). The CDR3 covers 13 residues. V lost 5 bases, J lost 4 bases, and 6 bases stayed unmatched. As processed by the authors: Estimation of nucleated cell counts was performed using reference gene primer amplification. TCRdb's table, derived via immunoSEQ multiplex PCR, lists solely in-frame clones and lacks some. The DNA was the basis for D and trimming; V, J and clone size are from that table. Found here are tens of thousands of clones, 91% of them singletons; the top ten hold 4.5% to 6%. The source material was peripheral blood. This sequence was found in a woman aged 55-69 years with active COVID-19. V is TRBV5-4 and J is TRBJ2-7, with 7 bases aligning to TRBD2. CDR3 protein: CASRVGGRYEQYF. The DNA of the CDR3 is TGTGCCAGCAGGGTCGGCGGGAGATACGAGCAGTACTTC.